A selection of T cell receptor beta chains follows, all from one sample in a study of T cell responses to AZD1222 COVID-19 vaccine. The method was immunoSEQ multiplex PCR; TCRdb's version includes in-frame clones alone and lacks a portion of them. The sample has 150,000 to 190,000 clones, 87% seen once. The material sequenced was peripheral blood, taken 28 days after the second AZD1222 dose. These receptors were taken from an adult who received the AZD1222 COVID-19 vaccine. Each CDR3 is given with its conserved first and last residue. Each record gives: D gene, V gene, J gene, clone size, CDR3 protein, CDR3 DNA. A D gene is named only where the DNA matches it firmly. Only part of the rows carry a size: once, few, many, or a class if the clone is expanded.

TRBD2	TRBV5-1	TRBJ2-2	once	CASSFGQGLTSGRTHTGELFF	TGCGCCAGCAGTTTCGGACAGGGTTTAACTAGCGGGAGGACACACACCGGGGAGCTGTTTTTT
NA	TRBV11-1	TRBJ1-1	NA	CASSKGAKGTDTEAFF	TGTGCCAGCAGCAAAGGGGCCAAGGGGACGGACACTGAAGCTTTCTTT
TRBD1	TRBV27	TRBJ1-5	NA	CASSSQDRDNQPQHF	TGTGCCAGCAGTTCCCAGGACAGGGACAATCAGCCCCAGCATTTT
NA	TRBV25-1	TRBJ2-5	NA	CARDSGQETQYF	TGTGCCAGGGACTCGGGGCAAGAGACCCAGTACTTC
NA	TRBV4-1	TRBJ1-5	NA	CASSQEENSNQPQHF	TGCGCCAGCAGCCAAGAGGAAAATAGCAATCAGCCCCAGCATTTT
NA	TRBV5-1	TRBJ2-7	once	CASSALGGPTYEQYF	TGCGCCAGCAGCGCCCTTGGCGGACCTACCTACGAGCAGTACTTC
TRBD2	TRBV6-2/TRBV6-3	TRBJ2-3	NA	CASSDPGLADSTDTQYF	TGTGCCAGCAGTGACCCGGGACTAGCCGACAGCACAGATACGCAGTATTTT
NA	TRBV6-1	TRBJ2-7	NA	CASSEKWASSLEQYF	TGTGCCAGCAGTGAAAAATGGGCCTCCAGCCTCGAGCAGTACTTC
NA	TRBV5-8	TRBJ1-1	NA	CASSPYGGEAFF	TGTGCCAGCAGCCCTTACGGGGGTGAAGCTTTCTTT
NA	TRBV9	TRBJ2-1	NA	CASSGYSRAEQFF	TGTGCCAGCAGTGGATATTCGCGGGCCGAGCAGTTCTTC
NA	TRBV28	TRBJ1-2	NA	CASSLRWTDASF	TGTGCCAGCAGTTTACGCTGGACAGATGCCTCGTTC
NA	TRBV5-1	TRBJ2-5	NA	CASSLVPKETQYF	TGCGCCAGCAGCTTGGTCCCAAAAGAGACCCAGTACTTC
TRBD1	TRBV7-2	TRBJ1-4	NA	CASSFRDSDNEKLFF	TGTGCCAGCAGCTTCCGGGACAGTGACAATGAAAAACTGTTTTTT
NA	TRBV3-1/TRBV3-2	TRBJ1-1	few	CASSQDNRANTEAFF	TGTGCCAGCAGCCAAGATAACAGGGCGAACACTGAAGCTTTCTTT
TRBD1	TRBV5-4	TRBJ2-1	NA	CASSFPTGNNEQFF	TGTGCCAGCAGCTTTCCGACAGGGAACAATGAGCAGTTCTTC
NA	TRBV28	TRBJ1-2	once	CASSLFAGFEGYTF	TGTGCCAGCAGTTTGTTTGCGGGGTTTGAAGGCTACACCTTC
TRBD1	TRBV5-1	TRBJ2-2	NA	CASSLAGQGNTGELFF	TGCGCCAGCAGCTTGGCGGGACAGGGTAACACCGGGGAGCTGTTTTTT
NA	TRBV28	TRBJ2-1	NA	CASSGPSSYNEQFF	TGTGCCAGCAGTGGTCCGAGCTCCTACAATGAGCAGTTCTTC
NA	TRBV7-6	TRBJ2-2	NA	CASSSRGGLIGELFF	TGTGCCAGCAGCTCCCGGGGAGGTCTTATCGGGGAGCTGTTTTTT
NA	TRBV2	TRBJ1-4	NA	CASTGTQKLFF	TGTGCCAGCACCGGGACGCAAAAACTGTTTTTT
NA	TRBV6-1	TRBJ2-4	NA	CASSEGGKGDIQYF	TGTGCCAGCAGTGAAGGAGGGAAGGGGGACATTCAGTACTTC
NA	TRBV6-5	TRBJ1-2	NA	CASSYSGGVGGYTF	TGTGCCAGCAGTTACTCCGGGGGCGTAGGTGGCTACACCTTC
TRBD2	TRBV2	TRBJ2-2	NA	CASSLIAGTGELFF	TGTGCCAGCAGCCTAATAGCGGGCACCGGGGAGCTGTTTTTT
NA	TRBV4-3	TRBJ1-2	NA	CASSQVAEYGYTF	TGCGCCAGCAGCCAAGTTGCTGAGTATGGCTACACCTTC
TRBD1	TRBV6-5	TRBJ1-2	NA	CASSYGDRAVKGYTF	TGTGCCAGCAGTTACGGGGACAGGGCAGTAAAAGGCTACACCTTC
TRBD2	TRBV5-4	TRBJ2-1	NA	CASSLSGGRVSYNEQFF	TGTGCCAGCAGCTTGTCAGGCGGGAGGGTCTCCTACAATGAGCAGTTCTTC
NA	TRBV27	TRBJ2-7	NA	CASSLFERSVQYF	TGTGCCAGCAGTTTATTCGAAAGGTCCGTGCAGTACTTC
NA	TRBV6-5	TRBJ2-7	NA	CASSRASLREQYF	TGTGCCAGCAGCCGCGCTTCCCTCCGGGAGCAGTACTTC
NA	TRBV2	TRBJ1-6	NA	CASSEVFQGGSPLHF	TGTGCCAGCAGTGAAGTCTTCCAGGGAGGATCACCCCTCCACTTT
TRBD1	TRBV27	TRBJ2-3	NA	CASSSGTGFADTQYF	TGTGCCAGCAGCTCCGGGACAGGGTTTGCAGATACGCAGTATTTT
TRBD1	TRBV27	TRBJ1-6	NA	CASSLLTGTGTGERADWISPLHF	TGTGCCAGCAGTTTATTGACGGGCACTGGCACAGGGGAAAGGGCCGATTGGATTTCACCCCTCCACTTT
NA	TRBV6-2/TRBV6-3	TRBJ2-3	NA	CASSYVPSTDTQYF	TGTGCCAGCAGTTACGTGCCTAGTACAGATACGCAGTATTTT
TRBD2	TRBV5-4	TRBJ2-2	NA	CASSSGTSGRGTGELFF	TGTGCCAGCAGCTCTGGGACTAGCGGGAGAGGGACCGGGGAGCTGTTTTTT
TRBD1	TRBV5-5	TRBJ2-5	NA	CASSFRTGETQYF	TGTGCCAGCAGCTTTCGGACAGGGGAGACCCAGTACTTC
TRBD2	TRBV4-2	TRBJ2-3	NA	CASSPQAGAGTDTQYF	TGTGCCAGCAGCCCTCAAGCGGGAGCGGGCACAGATACGCAGTATTTT
NA	TRBV5-1	TRBJ2-3	NA	CASSLRGAGFTDTQYF	TGCGCCAGCAGCTTGAGGGGGGCGGGCTTCACAGATACGCAGTATTTT
NA	TRBV9	TRBJ1-1	few	CASSVAGATEAFF	TGTGCCAGCAGCGTAGCAGGGGCCACTGAAGCTTTCTTT
NA	TRBV6-5	TRBJ1-1	few	CASSIKAANTEAFF	TGTGCCAGCAGTATAAAGGCAGCGAACACTGAAGCTTTCTTT
NA	TRBV19	TRBJ1-5	NA	CASSIDPGSAYSNQPQHF	TGTGCCAGTAGTATAGACCCGGGGTCAGCTTATAGCAATCAGCCCCAGCATTTT
TRBD1	TRBV9	TRBJ1-4	NA	CASSVGASGTGREKLFF	TGTGCCAGCAGCGTGGGGGCGTCTGGGACAGGGCGAGAAAAACTGTTTTTT
TRBD1	TRBV4-3	TRBJ2-1	once	CASSQSGGGYNEQFF	TGCGCCAGCAGCCAGTCAGGGGGTGGCTACAATGAGCAGTTCTTC
NA	TRBV6-5	TRBJ2-7	NA	CASSIPFRDNYEQYF	TGTGCCAGCAGTATCCCATTCAGGGATAATTACGAGCAGTACTTC
TRBD1	TRBV6-2/TRBV6-3	TRBJ2-5	NA	CASSYGTGLETQYF	TGTGCCAGCAGTTACGGGACAGGGTTGGAGACCCAGTACTTC
TRBD1	TRBV19	TRBJ1-5	NA	CASSMGTGSQPQHF	TGTGCCAGTAGTATGGGGACAGGGAGTCAGCCCCAGCATTTT
NA	TRBV30	TRBJ1-1	NA	CAWSTGQSEAFF	TGTGCCTGGAGTACCGGGCAAAGTGAAGCTTTCTTT
TRBD2	TRBV10-3	TRBJ2-1	NA	CASESGTSWNEQFF	TGTGCCTCCGAGAGCGGGACGTCGTGGAATGAGCAGTTCTTC
TRBD1	TRBV7-9	TRBJ1-2	NA	CASSTHPGQGDYGYTF	TGTGCCAGCAGCACCCATCCGGGACAGGGGGACTATGGCTACACCTTC
TRBD2	TRBV5-1	TRBJ2-1	once	CASSSMGLVVAEQFF	TGCGCCAGCAGCTCAATGGGACTAGTTGTTGCTGAGCAGTTCTTC
NA	TRBV5-6	TRBJ2-1	NA	CASTVSGQGSNEQFF	TGTGCCAGCACCGTTAGCGGACAAGGGAGCAATGAGCAGTTCTTC